This T cell receptor beta chain originates from a study of tumor-infiltrating lymphocytes in localized non-small cell lung cancer. Points from the study as a whole: T-cell fraction did not differ between immunotypes IM1 and IM2.

The V and J ends lost 6 bases and 6 bases respectively, with 12 bases between them. CDR3 length equals 12 residues. CDR1 and CDR2 from the germline V gene are MNHEY and SVGAGI. Sequencing was performed with immunoSEQ multiplex PCR; in TCRdb, only in-frame clones are kept and a portion is missing. The table includes 12,000 or so clones, 80% to 85% detected once. Regarding this clone: The antigen is unknown.

V and J are TRBV6-5 and TRBJ2-7; the D is unclear. The material sequenced was lung tumor tissue. This TCR was sampled from a human donor with non-small cell lung cancer. CDR3 nucleotides: TGTGCCAGCAGCCCCGGTCCTGGCGAGCAGTACTTC. Residues: CASSPGPGEQYF.